The 29 T cell receptor beta chains listed next were all sequenced from one sample in a study of T cells in Graves' hyperthyroidism and ophthalmopathy (dated 2019 in TCRdb). The library was obtained by multiplex PCR. Reads for this sample came from an Illumina HiSeq 2000. The TCR beta CDR3 regions were amplified from the RNA transcripts. The TCR CDR3 was subjected to a first round of RT-PCR using the HTBI primer set and the Qiagen OneStep RT-PCR kit. TCRdb's own reprocessing of the public reads used fastp at Q25 and MiXCR and kept productive beta chains. CDR3 protein sequences are deduplicated, and each keeps its most common genes and DNA. This sample has 370,000 or so distinct CDR3 sequences in its table, and roughly 25% of those were observed once. The ten largest clones take up about 70% of the sample. The sequenced sample was blood. The receptors here all came from a man over 45 with Graves' hyperthyroidism.

In its sample, this clonotype was seen a few times. The chain links TRBV28 to TRBJ1-1; D gene unclear. Germline values: CDR1 MDHEN, CDR2 SYDVKM. V shed 3 bases and J shed 1 base, with 12 bases lying between them. The length of the CDR3 is 15 residues. The CDR3 coding sequence is TGTGCCAGCAGTTTTTTTAGGCCACCGAACACTGAAGCTTTCTTT. Translated, it gives CASSFFRPPNTEAFF.

This clonotype was counted many times. V usage is TRBV11-3 and J usage is TRBJ2-5, with 8 bases fitting TRBD2. The CDR3 length is 14 residues. CDR1 is SGHNT, CDR2 YENEEA, per germline. The J segment lost 5 bases and the V segment lost 4 bases, leaving 6 bases of the junction unmatched. The CDR3 protein is CASSSGLGLETQYF. DNA for the CDR3: TGTGCCAGCAGCTCGGGACTAGGTTTGGAGACCCAGTACTTC.

The chain combines TRBV12-3 or TRBV12-4 with TRBJ2-5; D gene unclear. This CDR3 spans 15 amino acids. V gave up 9 bases and J gave up 7 bases, with 24 bases separating them. This chain's CDR3 is CARRIAPDGSGTQYF. CDR3 DNA sequence: TGTGCCAGGAGGATAGCACCGGATGGGTCGGGGACCCAGTACTTC.

J is TRBJ2-5 and V is TRBV19; D call uncertain. CDR1 LNHDA and CDR2 SQIVND come from the germline V gene (reference sequence). The CDR3 is 13 amino acids. V was trimmed by 5 bases and J by 4 bases, leaving 11 bases between them. CDR3 sequence: CASSLRSSETQYF. The CDR3, as DNA: TGTGCCAGTAGTCTTCGCAGTTCAGAGACCCAGTACTTC.

This clonotype was recorded at least ten times. The CDR3 loop reads CASSPKGSGSADTQYF. The CDR3 DNA reads as TGTGCCAGCAGCCCTAAAGGTAGCGGGAGCGCAGATACGCAGTATTTT. The gene calls are TRBV7-2 and TRBJ2-3; the match to TRBD2 covers 9 bases. This CDR3 contains 16 residues. Germline CDR1 and CDR2: SGHTA and FQGNSA. After removal of 5 bases from V and 4 bases from J, the junction contained 10 bases not matched to a gene.

This clonotype was seen a few times. The J gene is TRBJ2-3, the V gene TRBV19; D perhaps matches TRBD1 (6 bases). V lost 8 bases and J lost 1, with 10 bases in between. Germline lookup yields CDR1 LNHDA and CDR2 SQIVND (reference sequence). The CDR3 is made up of 13 amino acids. The CDR3 is CASRAGGTDTQYF. The DNA of the CDR3 is TGTGCCAGTCGGGCAGGGGGCACAGATACGCAGTATTTT.

In its sample, this clonotype was seen a few times. This chain links TRBV7-2 with TRBJ2-3; possibly TRBD2 for D (6 bases). Deletions cut 3 bases from V and 0 bases from J, with 10 bases between. CDR1 SGHTA and CDR2 FQGNSA come from the germline V gene. This CDR3 has 15 amino acids. The CDR3 spells CASSFRDSSTDTQYF. The CDR3 DNA reads as TGTGCCAGCAGCTTCAGGGACTCGAGCACAGATACGCAGTATTTT.

In its sample, this clonotype was seen a few times. The chain is built from TRBV11-3 and TRBJ2-1, with 8 bases aligning to TRBD1. The CDR3 sequence is 14 residues long. The germline gives CDR1 SGHNT, CDR2 YENEEA. The junction had 3 bases not matched to a gene; V was cut back by 3 bases and J by 5 bases. CDR3: CASSLTGVNNEQFF. The CDR3 nucleotides are TGTGCCAGCAGCTTGACAGGGGTCAACAATGAGCAGTTCTTC. Variable domain in full (rest from reference TRBV11-3 and TRBJ2-1): EAGVVQSPRYKIIEKKQPVAFWCNPISGHNTLYWYLQNLGQGPELLIRYENEEAVDDSQLPKDRFSAERLKGVDSTLKIQPAELGDSAVYLCASSLTGVNNEQFFGPGTRLTVL.

This clonotype was detected ten times or more. The CDR3 nucleotides read TGTGCCAGCAGTCCCGTCGGGGGGGAGACCCAGTACTTC. Translating it yields CASSPVGGETQYF. The rearrangement uses TRBV27 and TRBJ2-5; the match to TRBD2 covers 7 bases. The CDR3 spans 13 residues. V shed 5 bases, J shed 5 bases, and the junction held 5 bases outside the gene matches. Germline CDR1 is MNHEY and CDR2 is SMNVEV (reference sequence).

A few counts support this clonotype. The chain combines TRBV12-3 or TRBV12-4 with TRBJ2-6, with D possibly TRBD1 on 6 matching bases. Trimming took off 6 bases at V and 1 base at J, with 16 bases between the two ends. The CDR3 covers 17 residues. CDR3 amino acids: CASSRSRGLSGANVLTF. The CDR3 region has the DNA TGTGCCAGCAGCCGGAGCAGGGGCTTATCTGGGGCCAACGTCCTGACTTTC.

The V and J genes are TRBV13 and TRBJ2-5; possibly TRBD1 for D (5 bases). The V gene lost 8 bases and the J gene lost 2 bases, with 15 bases spanning the gap. Per the germline V gene, CDR1 is PRHDT and CDR2 is FYEKMQ (reference sequence). The CDR3 sequence is 14 residues long. CDR3 residues: CASGYRGVQETQYF. The CDR3 DNA sequence: TGTGCCAGCGGCTATAGGGGTGTACAAGAGACCCAGTACTTC.

In this sample, this clonotype turned up a few times. The chain is built from TRBV28 and TRBJ2-1; a weak D match, TRBD2 (5 bases). Germline V gene sequence: CDR1 MDHEN, CDR2 SYDVKM. Deletions cut 5 bases from V and 9 bases from J, with 17 bases between. The CDR3 consists of 14 residues. CDR3 in amino acids: CASSPGRAGGEQFF. The DNA of the CDR3 is TGTGCCAGCAGTCCGGGAAGGGCCGGTGGTGAGCAGTTCTTC.

The V gene is TRBV7-3, the J gene TRBJ2-7; 8 bases align to TRBD2. Germline V lookup: CDR1 SGHTA, CDR2 FQGTGA. CDR3 length: 15 residues. Unmatched junction bases numbered 9, after V lost 4 bases and J lost 4 bases. In DNA form, the CDR3 reads TGTGCCAGCAGCTCCGCCCAAGCGGGAGTTTACGAGCAGTACTTC. Its protein product is CASSSAQAGVYEQYF.

The genes are TRBV5-1 and TRBJ2-7, with a possible D match to TRBD2 (7 bases). V was trimmed by 4 bases and J by 7 bases, leaving 30 bases between them. The CDR3 is made up of 18 amino acids. Germline V gives CDR1 SGHRS, CDR2 YFSETQ. The CDR3 reads CASSPQGGGPTFVLEQYF. The CDR3 DNA is TGCGCCAGCAGCCCACAAGGGGGAGGGCCGACATTCGTACTTGAGCAGTACTTC.

The chain has TRBV10-3 and TRBJ2-7, with a weak D call TRBD2 (6 bases). V lost 11 bases, J lost 4 bases, and 21 bases lay in between. In germline, CDR1 is ENHRY, CDR2 SYGVKD. The length of the CDR3 is 14 residues. The CDR3 loop reads CASVPAGFGYEQYF. The CDR3 nucleotides read TGTGCCTCCGTCCCTGCGGGGTTTGGGTACGAGCAGTACTTC.

J is TRBJ2-7 and V is TRBV7-9; a weak D match, TRBD1 (5 bases). This CDR3 has 13 amino acids. The V gene lost 4 bases and the J gene lost 3 bases, with 10 bases spanning the gap. Germline V gene data show CDR1 as SEHNR and CDR2 as FQNEAQ (reference sequence). This CDR3 is CASSSTADYEQYF. The CDR3 nucleotides read TGTGCCAGCAGCTCGACAGCAGACTACGAGCAGTACTTC.

For this clonotype: A much larger clone lies a single base off, so this may be a read error. This chain joins TRBV3-1 and TRBJ1-2, with 7 bases aligning to TRBD1. V gave up 5 bases and J gave up 1 base; unmatched junction bases: 1. Looked up from germline, CDR1 is LGHDT and CDR2 is YNNKEL (reference sequence). CDR3 length: 13 residues. CDR3: CASSYRGNYGYTF. The CDR3 DNA is TGTGCCAGCAGCTACAGGGGTAACTATGGCTACACCTTC.

V gene TRBV19 combines with J gene TRBJ1-2; TRBD1 agrees at 9 bases. There are 13 residues in the CDR3. V shed 4 bases and J 6 bases; nucleotides not matched to a gene: 3. The germline CDR1 and CDR2 sequences are LNHDA and SQIVND (reference sequence). As DNA, the CDR3 is TGTGCCAGTAGTAGTACAGGGGGCGATGGCTACACCTTC. It is translated as CASSSTGGDGYTF.

This clonotype was seen a handful of times. CDR3 sequence reads: CASSGLAGGQETQYF. The CDR3 bases are TGTGCCAGCAGCGGACTAGCGGGCGGACAAGAGACCCAGTACTTC. The genes are TRBV2 and TRBJ2-5; 11 nucleotides match TRBD2. Germline loops: CDR1 SNHLY, CDR2 FYNNEI. The junction had 5 bases not matched to a gene; V was cut back by 6 bases and J by 2 bases. The CDR3 consists of 15 residues. Full variable domain (missing parts from reference TRBV2 and TRBJ2-5): EPEVTQTPSHQVTQMGQEVILRCVPISNHLYFYWYRQILGQKVEFLVSFYNNEISEKSEIFDDQFSVERPDGSNFTLKIRSTKLEDSAMYFCASSGLAGGQETQYFGPGTRLLVL.

The sample holds a few counts of this clonotype. The rearrangement links TRBV2 to TRBJ1-4; D might be TRBD1 (6 bases). The V and J ends lost 4 bases and 2 bases respectively, with 11 bases between them. Germline V CDR1 and CDR2: SNHLY, FYNNEI. The CDR3 is 15 residues long. The CDR3 region is CASSAGTSTNEKLFF. For the CDR3, the DNA is TGTGCCAGCAGTGCGGGGACATCGACTAATGAAAAACTGTTTTTT. The entire variable domain, with the rest obtained from reference TRBV2 and TRBJ1-4, is as follows: EPEVTQTPSHQVTQMGQEVILRCVPISNHLYFYWYRQILGQKVEFLVSFYNNEISEKSEIFDDQFSVERPDGSNFTLKIRSTKLEDSAMYFCASSAGTSTNEKLFFGSGTQLSVL.

The CDR3 sequence is CARQDSWNTDTQYF. The CDR3 DNA reads as TGTGCCAGACAAGATTCCTGGAACACAGATACGCAGTATTTT. The chain uses TRBV28 and TRBJ2-3; D gene uncertain. CDR1 and CDR2 from the germline V gene are MDHEN and SYDVKM. V was cut by 9 bases and J by 2 bases, with 15 bases left in between. This CDR3 is 14 amino acids long.

This clonotype came up a few times. J is TRBJ2-1 and V is TRBV20-1; possibly TRBD2 for D (5 bases). Germline CDR1 DFQATT, CDR2 SNEGSKA (reference sequence). The CDR3 covers 13 residues. V lost 6 bases and J lost 9, with 18 bases in between. The CDR3 here is CSARALWVGEQFF. DNA for the CDR3: TGCAGTGCGAGGGCCCTTTGGGTTGGTGAGCAGTTCTTC.

There are many counts of this clonotype. The CDR3 protein is CASSVGTGLSEQYF. Written as DNA, the CDR3 is TGTGCCAGCAGTGTCGGGACAGGGTTGAGCGAGCAGTACTTC. This chain joins TRBV6-5 and TRBJ2-7, with 9 bases identical to TRBD1. Trimming removed 5 bases from V and 6 bases from J; junction bases left unmatched: 8. This CDR3 comprises 14 residues. Per the germline V gene, CDR1 is MNHEY and CDR2 is SVGAGI.

This clonotype was counted a few times. The V and J genes are TRBV11-3 and TRBJ2-2; D remains ambiguous. Germline CDR1 is SGHNT and CDR2 is YENEEA. V lost 8 bases and J 7 bases, leaving 11 bases between the germline ends. The CDR3 is 12 residues long. CDR3 residues: CASRESFGELFF. DNA of the CDR3: TGTGCCAGCCGCGAGTCCTTCGGGGAGCTGTTTTTT.

Turning to this clonotype: A single base separates this from a much larger clone, so it may be a read error. This chain connects TRBV7-6 to TRBJ2-7; 11 bases line up with TRBD2. Germline assignment: CDR1 SGHVS and CDR2 FNYEAQ. The CDR3 length is 14 residues. This CDR3 reads CVSSPGLAVDEQYF. In nucleotides, the CDR3 is TGTGTCAGCAGCCCGGGACTAGCGGTCGACGAGCAGTACTTC.

The CDR3 DNA follows: TGTGCCAGCAGTTTAGGAAAACTTAACTATGGCTACACCTTC. Amino acid sequence: CASSLGKLNYGYTF. The V and J genes are TRBV12-3 or TRBV12-4 and TRBJ1-2; D call uncertain. The CDR3 spans 14 residues. V was trimmed by 1 base and J by 1 base, leaving 7 bases between them.

J is TRBJ2-7 and V is TRBV11-2, with unresolved D. This CDR3 contains 17 residues. The germline gives CDR1 SGHAT, CDR2 FQNNGV. V lost 4 bases and J lost 4, with 23 bases in between. The CDR3 here is CASSSRSTGLGLYEQYF. The CDR3 DNA sequence: TGTGCCAGCAGCTCTAGGAGTACGGGCTTGGGGTTATACGAGCAGTACTTC. Full variable domain (rest looked up from reference TRBV11-2 and TRBJ2-7): EAGVAQSPRYKIIEKRQSVAFWCNPISGHATLYWYQQILGQGPKLLIQFQNNGVVDDSQLPKDRFSAERLKGVDSTLKIQPAKLEDSAVYLCASSSRSTGLGLYEQYFGPGTRLTVT.

This clonotype was counted only a few times. The gene calls are TRBV27 and TRBJ1-5, with D perhaps matching TRBD1 (5 bases). The CDR3 covers 14 residues. V lost 11 bases, J lost 4 bases, and 18 bases lay in between. Germline V gives CDR1 MNHEY, CDR2 SMNVEV (reference sequence). The CDR3 region has the DNA TGTGCCGTCGGGGGGGGAGTTGGGAATCAGCCCCAGCATTTT. This codes for CAVGGGVGNQPQHF.

The V call is TRBV19, the J call TRBJ1-1; the D is unclear. This CDR3 region has 13 residues. V dropped 7 bases and J dropped 1 base, with 10 bases sitting between them. Germline V gene data show CDR1 as LNHDA and CDR2 as SQIVND (reference sequence). The CDR3 region is CASNWARNTEAFF. DNA of the CDR3: TGTGCCAGTAATTGGGCCCGGAACACTGAAGCTTTCTTT.